This entry lists 20 T cell receptor beta chains sequenced from one sample in a study of cytomegalovirus exposure and HLA in healthy donors. PCR involved 60 Vbeta and 13 Jbeta primers. TCRdb's table, derived via immunoSEQ multiplex PCR, lists solely in-frame clones and lacks some. The table lists 60,000 to 75,000 clones, around 74% of them singletons. What was sequenced was PBMCs. Source of these receptors: a woman aged 30 to 39 in good health and CMV-seropositive.

The chain has TRBV5-6 and TRBJ2-5; TRBD2 is a possible D gene (5 bases). Trimming took off 1 base at V and 2 bases at J, with 9 bases between the two ends. Per germline, CDR1 SGHDT and CDR2 YYEEEE. The CDR3 totals 14 residues. The CDR3 here is CASSLTRDQETQYF. In nucleotides, the CDR3 is TGTGCCAGCAGCTTGACTAGAGATCAAGAGACCCAGTACTTC.

This clone was recorded once. The chain links TRBV20-1 to TRBJ2-5, with D uncertain. This CDR3 region has 10 residues. V shed 8 bases and J shed 5 bases, with 9 bases lying between them. Germline lookup yields CDR1 DFQATT and CDR2 SNEGSKA (reference sequence). CDR3 DNA sequence: TGCAGTTACTACGGGGAGACCCAGTACTTC. This encodes CSYYGETQYF.

This clone occurred a few times. The rearrangement links TRBV10-3 to TRBJ1-4; D is uncertain. Per the germline V gene, CDR1 is ENHRY and CDR2 is SYGVKD. The V gene lost 6 bases and the J gene lost 3 bases, with 5 bases spanning the gap. The CDR3 length is 12 residues. The CDR3 DNA sequence: TGTGCCATCAGACAGTCTAATGAAAAACTGTTTTTT. Translation: CAIRQSNEKLFF.

V usage is TRBV9 and J usage is TRBJ1-1, with D maybe TRBD1 (6 bases). The germline CDR1 and CDR2 sequences are SGDLS and YYNGEE. The V end was cut by 7 bases, the J end by 5 bases, with 21 bases between. CDR3 length equals 15 residues. The CDR3 here is CASSTFKGGVTEAFF. CDR3 sequence (DNA): TGTGCCAGCTCAACCTTTAAGGGGGGGGTAACTGAAGCTTTCTTT.

The rearrangement joins TRBV27 to TRBJ2-7; TRBD2 aligns across 10 bases. The CDR3 has 14 residues. Germline values: CDR1 MNHEY, CDR2 SMNVEV (reference sequence). The V gene end was trimmed by 3 bases and the J gene end by 2 bases; junction bases not matched to a gene: 1. The CDR3 DNA reads as TGTGCCAGCAGTTTCACTAGCGGGACCTACGAGCAGTACTTC. It codes for CASSFTSGTYEQYF.

The V and J genes are TRBV6-5 and TRBJ2-7; D ambiguous. The germline CDR1 and CDR2 sequences are MNHEY and SVGAGI. V lost 11 bases and J 7 bases, leaving 12 bases between the germline ends. The length of the CDR3 is 10 residues. The CDR3 sequence: CAVGRREQYF. For the CDR3, the DNA is TGTGCCGTGGGTCGCAGGGAGCAGTACTTC.

The chain links TRBV4-2 to TRBJ2-7; D is unresolved. Trimming removed 0 bases from V and 1 base from J, with 10 bases in between. The CDR3 has 15 residues. The V gene's germline CDR1 is LGHNA and CDR2 YNFKEQ. CDR3 in DNA: TGTGCCAGCAGCCAAGAAATACGGAGTTCCTACGAGCAGTACTTC. It translates to CASSQEIRSSYEQYF.

V and J are TRBV30 and TRBJ2-6, with D possibly matching TRBD1 (6 bases). From germline, CDR1 is GTSNPN and CDR2 SVGIG (reference sequence). CDR3 length equals 17 residues. V dropped 4 bases and J dropped 0 bases, with 16 bases sitting between them. The CDR3 DNA reads TGTGCCTGGAAGGCGGGCAGGGGTTACTCTGGGGCCAACGTCCTGACTTTC. Its protein product is CAWKAGRGYSGANVLTF.

V gene TRBV6-6 combines with J gene TRBJ2-5; TRBD2 might be the D (6 bases). The V gene's germline CDR1 is MNHNY and CDR2 SVGAGI (reference sequence). The CDR3 loop spans 12 amino acids. V lost 7 bases and J lost 4, with 10 bases in between. CDR3 region: CASNRAGETQYF. The CDR3 DNA reads as TGTGCCAGCAATCGAGCGGGAGAGACCCAGTACTTC.

V usage is TRBV7-3 and J usage is TRBJ2-7; tentative D call: TRBD2 (6 bases). Germline CDR1 is SGHTA and CDR2 is FQGTGA. CDR3 length equals 14 residues. The V gene lost 3 bases and the J gene lost 4 bases, with 13 bases spanning the gap. For the CDR3, the DNA is TGTGCCAGCAGCTTGGGCGGGAACCCTTACGAGCAGTACTTC. Amino acids: CASSLGGNPYEQYF.

The chain recombines TRBV30 with TRBJ1-2; D remains ambiguous. CDR3 size: 14 residues. Germline values: CDR1 GTSNPN, CDR2 SVGIG (reference sequence). The V end was cut by 4 bases, the J end by 7 bases, with 19 bases between. CDR3 nucleotides: TGTGCCTGGATTTTCAGCCCCGCGGCGGGTGGCTACACCTTC. Its translation is CAWIFSPAAGGYTF. The full variable domain, with the rest looked up from reference TRBV30 and TRBJ1-2, is SQTIHQWPATLVQPVGSPLSLECTVEGTSNPNLYWYRQAAGRGLQLLFYSVGIGQISSEVPQNLSASRPQDRQFILSSKKLLLSDSGFYLCAWIFSPAAGGYTFGSGTRLTVV.

This sequence joins TRBV15 and TRBJ1-5; TRBD1 agrees at 7 bases. The J segment lost 4 bases and the V segment lost 4 bases, leaving 4 bases of the junction unmatched. In germline, CDR1 is LNHNV, CDR2 YYDKDF (reference sequence). This CDR3 is built from 14 residues. CDR3 in amino acids: CATSNDRVNQPQHF. The CDR3 DNA reads as TGTGCCACCAGCAACGACAGGGTGAATCAGCCCCAGCATTTT.

The chain has TRBV5-4 and TRBJ1-1; 10 bases agree with TRBD1. After removal of 7 bases from V and 8 bases from J, the junction contained 8 bases not matched to a gene. The germline gives CDR1 SGHNT, CDR2 YYREEE (reference sequence). CDR3 size: 13 residues. The CDR3: CASSSKTGGEAFF. The CDR3 DNA follows: TGTGCCAGCTCCTCCAAGACAGGGGGCGAAGCTTTCTTT.

This clone occurred a few times. V and J are TRBV28 and TRBJ1-3; TRBD1 might be the D (6 bases). This CDR3 has 13 residues. In germline, CDR1 is MDHEN, CDR2 SYDVKM. V was clipped by 5 bases and J by 11 bases, with 16 bases between them. CDR3 protein: CASSAPGGRAIYF. The CDR3 nucleotides are TGTGCCAGCAGTGCCCCTGGGGGCAGAGCCATATATTTT.

This clone occurred a few times. The rearrangement uses TRBV6-4 and TRBJ2-2; TRBD2 matches 10 bases. CDR3 length: 16 amino acids. Germline CDR1 and CDR2: MRHNA and SNTAGT. V trimming: 4 bases; J trimming: 7 bases; junction bases outside the gene matches: 9. CDR3 residues: CASSGRSGRAVGELFF. CDR3 nucleotide sequence: TGTGCCAGCAGTGGACGAAGCGGGAGGGCCGTCGGGGAGCTGTTTTTT.

This chain uses TRBV11-2 with TRBJ1-4; D is unresolved. Germline CDR1 SGHAT, CDR2 FQNNGV. V lost 1 base and J 5 bases, leaving 5 bases between the germline ends. CDR3 length: 13 amino acids. CDR3 sequence reads: CASSLVENEKLFF. In DNA form, the CDR3 reads TGTGCCAGCAGCTTAGTCGAGAATGAAAAACTGTTTTTT.

The chain's CDR3 is CASSPDRANYGYTF. For the CDR3, the DNA is TGTGCCAGCAGCCCCGACAGAGCTAACTATGGCTACACCTTC. This rearrangement joins TRBV7-9 to TRBJ1-2; TRBD1 might be the D (5 bases). CDR1 and CDR2 (germline): SEHNR, FQNEAQ (reference sequence). This CDR3 has 14 amino acids. Trimming removed 5 bases from V and 0 bases from J, with 10 bases in between. Variable domain in full (rest from reference TRBV7-9 and TRBJ1-2): DTGVSQNPRHKITKRGQNVTFRCDPISEHNRLYWYRQTLGQGPEFLTYFQNEAQLEKSRLLSDRFSAERPKGSFSTLEIQRTEQGDSAMYLCASSPDRANYGYTFGSGTRLTVV.

V usage is TRBV6-1 and J usage is TRBJ2-7; D unclear. This CDR3 is built from 12 residues. Trimming cost V 6 bases and J 8 bases, with 14 bases left between them. Germline CDR1 is MNHNS and CDR2 is SASEGT. The CDR3 loop reads CASSSTFQKQYF. For the CDR3, the DNA is TGTGCCAGCAGCAGTACCTTCCAAAAGCAGTACTTC.

The genes are TRBV2 and TRBJ1-1, with D hard to call. CDR1 and CDR2 from the germline V gene are SNHLY and FYNNEI. The CDR3 is 11 residues long. Trimming stripped 10 bases from V and 10 bases from J, with 16 bases between. The CDR3 protein is CATYGDLGAFF. Here the CDR3 DNA reads TGTGCCACCTACGGGGATCTTGGAGCTTTCTTT. Complete variable domain (other parts from reference TRBV2 and TRBJ1-1): EPEVTQTPSHQVTQMGQEVILRCVPISNHLYFYWYRQILGQKVEFLVSFYNNEISEKSEIFDDQFSVERPDGSNFTLKIRSTKLEDSAMYFCATYGDLGAFFGQGTRLTVV.

The V and J genes are TRBV27 and TRBJ2-1; D remains unclear. CDR1 is MNHEY and CDR2 is SMNVEV in the germline V gene (reference sequence). This CDR3 region has 12 residues. Trimming left V 3 bases short and J 7 bases short, with 7 bases between. The DNA of the CDR3 is TGTGCCAGCAGTTTCATGCAGAATGAGCAGTTCTTC. It yields the protein CASSFMQNEQFF.